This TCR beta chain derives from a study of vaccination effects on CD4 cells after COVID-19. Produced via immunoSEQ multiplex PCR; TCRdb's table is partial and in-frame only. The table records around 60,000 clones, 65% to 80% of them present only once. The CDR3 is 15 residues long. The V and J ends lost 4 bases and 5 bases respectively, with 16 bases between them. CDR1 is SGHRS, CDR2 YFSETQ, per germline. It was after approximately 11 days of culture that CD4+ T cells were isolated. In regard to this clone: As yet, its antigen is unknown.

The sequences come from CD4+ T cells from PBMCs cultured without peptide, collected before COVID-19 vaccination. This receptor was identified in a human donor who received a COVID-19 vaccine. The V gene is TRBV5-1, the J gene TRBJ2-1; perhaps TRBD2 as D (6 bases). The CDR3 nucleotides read TGCGCCAGCAGCCTGGGACTGTCTGACAACAATGAGCAGTTCTTC. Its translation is CASSLGLSDNNEQFF.